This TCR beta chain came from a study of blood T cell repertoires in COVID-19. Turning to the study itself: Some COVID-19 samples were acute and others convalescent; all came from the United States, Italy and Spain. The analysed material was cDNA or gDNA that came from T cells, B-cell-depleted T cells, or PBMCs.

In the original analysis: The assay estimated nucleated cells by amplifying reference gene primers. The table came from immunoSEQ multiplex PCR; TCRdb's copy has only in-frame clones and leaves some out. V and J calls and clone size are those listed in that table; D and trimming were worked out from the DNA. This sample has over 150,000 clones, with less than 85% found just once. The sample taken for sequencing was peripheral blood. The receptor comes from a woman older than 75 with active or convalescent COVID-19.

The CDR3 spells CASRDTQNQPQHF. CDR3 coding DNA: TGTGCCAGCCGGGACACTCAAAATCAGCCCCAGCATTTT. This chain links TRBV19 with TRBJ1-5, with D perhaps TRBD1 (6 bases). The germline V gene has CDR1 LNHDA and CDR2 SQIVND (reference sequence). The V gene lost 9 bases and the J gene lost 4 bases, with 13 bases spanning the gap. This CDR3 region has 13 residues.